This record covers a single TCR beta chain. This sample was taken from a study of T cell responses to AZD1222 COVID-19 vaccine. The assay was immunoSEQ multiplex PCR, and TCRdb's table has in-frame clones only and misses some. The table has approximately 98,000 clones, 85% to 90% seen once. There are 13 residues in the CDR3. The germline CDR1 and CDR2 sequences are MNHEY and SVGAGI. With 7 bases removed from V and 0 bases from J, the gap between germline ends came to 6 bases. This receptor was taken from an adult in good health. V gene TRBV6-5 combines with J gene TRBJ2-2, with TRBD2 as a possible D gene (5 bases). The sample was peripheral blood, taken on day 0 of AZD1222 vaccination. CDR3 in amino acids: CASTEANTGELFF. The CDR3 DNA sequence: TGTGCCAGCACGGAGGCGAACACCGGGGAGCTGTTTTTT.